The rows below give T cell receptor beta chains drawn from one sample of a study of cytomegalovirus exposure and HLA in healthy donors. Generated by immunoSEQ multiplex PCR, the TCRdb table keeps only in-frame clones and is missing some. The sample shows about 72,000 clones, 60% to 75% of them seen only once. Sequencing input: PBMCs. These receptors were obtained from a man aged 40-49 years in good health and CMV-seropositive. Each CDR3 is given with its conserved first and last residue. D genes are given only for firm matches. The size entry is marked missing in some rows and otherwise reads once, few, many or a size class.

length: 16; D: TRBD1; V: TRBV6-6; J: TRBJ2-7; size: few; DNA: TGTGCCAGCAGTCTAGCGCCGGGACAGGGAAGCTACGAGCAGTACTTC; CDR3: CASSLAPGQGSYEQYF
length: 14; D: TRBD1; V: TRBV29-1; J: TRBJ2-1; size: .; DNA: TGCAGCGCGCGGACCGGGACAGGGCCTCCAATGCAGTTCTTC; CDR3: CSARTGTGPPMQFF
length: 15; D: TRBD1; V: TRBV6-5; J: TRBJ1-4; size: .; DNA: TGTGCCAGCAGTTCCCTCCGGGACAGGGATGAAAAACTGTTTTTT; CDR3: CASSSLRDRDEKLFF
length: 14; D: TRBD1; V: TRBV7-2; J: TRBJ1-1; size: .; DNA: TGTGCCAGCAGCTCTGACAGGGGTGGCTCTGAAGCTTTCTTT; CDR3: CASSSDRGGSEAFF
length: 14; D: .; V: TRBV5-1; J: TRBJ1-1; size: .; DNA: TGCGCCAGCAGCTTGGCAGGCGGAGGGACTGAAGCTTTCTTT; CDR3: CASSLAGGGTEAFF
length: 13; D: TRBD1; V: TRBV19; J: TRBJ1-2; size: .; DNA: TGTGCCAGTAGTATAACAGGGGCCAGTGGCTACACCTTC; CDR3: CASSITGASGYTF
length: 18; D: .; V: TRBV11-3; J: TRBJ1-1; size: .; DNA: TGTGCCAGCAGCTTGAATGGGAACTGGGGCACTATGAACACTGAAGCTTTCTTT; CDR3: CASSLNGNWGTMNTEAFF
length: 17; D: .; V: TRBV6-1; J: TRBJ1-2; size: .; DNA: TGTGCCAGCAGTGAAGTCGGAAAGGCAGGAATAGACTATGGCTACACCTTC; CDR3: CASSEVGKAGIDYGYTF
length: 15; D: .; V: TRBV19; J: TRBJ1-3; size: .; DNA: TGTGCCAGTAGTCCCCGGGACATCTCTGGAAACACCATATATTTT; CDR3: CASSPRDISGNTIYF
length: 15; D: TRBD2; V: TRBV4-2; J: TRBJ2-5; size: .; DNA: TGTGCCAGCAGCCAAGTCACGGGGGGGGTAGAGACCCAGTACTTC; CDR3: CASSQVTGGVETQYF